This T cell receptor (beta chain) was profiled in a study of CD8+ T cells in alopecia areata. Study-level information: The protocol delivered tofacitinib for 6 to 18 months, then withdrew it for 6 months.

Extraction and reverse transcription of RNA yielded cDNA as the sequencing template. TCRdb's copy holds only in-frame clones and misses some; the assay was immunoSEQ multiplex PCR. The sample lists hundreds of thousands of clones; 67% were seen once. The TCR was taken from a human donor with alopecia areata. The sequenced sample was CD4+ T cells sorted from blood, obtained at week 0.

The CDR3 protein is CASSLDRLGTQYF. CDR3 coding DNA: TGTGCCAGCAGCCTCGACAGGCTTGGGACCCAGTACTTC. The rearrangement uses TRBV7-9 and TRBJ2-5, with D maybe TRBD1 (6 bases). Per the germline V gene, CDR1 is SEHNR and CDR2 is FQNEAQ (reference sequence). Trimming removed 5 bases at V and 7 bases at J, with 14 bases between. The CDR3 is 13 amino acids.